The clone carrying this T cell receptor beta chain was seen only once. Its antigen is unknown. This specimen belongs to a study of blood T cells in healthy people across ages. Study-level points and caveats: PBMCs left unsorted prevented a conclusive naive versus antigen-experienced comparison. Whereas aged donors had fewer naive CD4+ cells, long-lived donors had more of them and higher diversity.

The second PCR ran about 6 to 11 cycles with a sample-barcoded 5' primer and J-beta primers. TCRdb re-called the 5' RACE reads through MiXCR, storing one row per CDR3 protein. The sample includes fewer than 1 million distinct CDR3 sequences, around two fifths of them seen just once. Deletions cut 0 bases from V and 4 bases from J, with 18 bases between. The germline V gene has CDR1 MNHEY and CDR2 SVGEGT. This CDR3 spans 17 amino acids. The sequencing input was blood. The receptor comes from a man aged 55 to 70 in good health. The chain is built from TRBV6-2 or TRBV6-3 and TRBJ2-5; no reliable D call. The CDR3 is CASSYSKGSAARETQYF. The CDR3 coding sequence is TGTGCCAGCAGTTACTCGAAAGGCAGCGCAGCGCGAGAGACCCAGTACTTC.